This TCR beta chain was obtained from a study of T-cell reconstitution after alpha-beta-depleted transplantation in children. Preparation of the TCRbeta library involved a method that used unique molecular identifiers. TCRdb called the PCR reads again in MiXCR, with one record for every CDR3 protein. Of approximately 230,000 distinct CDR3 sequences in the sample, around 25% were seen once. V was pared by 0 bases and J by 2 bases, with 19 bases between. Germline loops: CDR1 ENHRY, CDR2 SYGVKD. There are 18 residues in the CDR3. This clonotype was found a few times. The chain combines TRBV10-3 with TRBJ1-2, with D perhaps TRBD1 (5 bases). The receptor's source is a female patient aged 2 to 10 who had a stem cell transplant for congenital amegakaryocytic thrombocytopenia, so the T cells may come from the graft donor. The specimen comprised PBMCs, mostly from graft donor cells, sampled 360 days after TCRalphabeta/CD19-depleted stem cell transplant. The CDR3 DNA reads as TGTGCCATCAGTGAGTCCCCTCTCACTAGACAGCCCAACTATGGCTACACCTTC. Its protein product is CAISESPLTRQPNYGYTF.